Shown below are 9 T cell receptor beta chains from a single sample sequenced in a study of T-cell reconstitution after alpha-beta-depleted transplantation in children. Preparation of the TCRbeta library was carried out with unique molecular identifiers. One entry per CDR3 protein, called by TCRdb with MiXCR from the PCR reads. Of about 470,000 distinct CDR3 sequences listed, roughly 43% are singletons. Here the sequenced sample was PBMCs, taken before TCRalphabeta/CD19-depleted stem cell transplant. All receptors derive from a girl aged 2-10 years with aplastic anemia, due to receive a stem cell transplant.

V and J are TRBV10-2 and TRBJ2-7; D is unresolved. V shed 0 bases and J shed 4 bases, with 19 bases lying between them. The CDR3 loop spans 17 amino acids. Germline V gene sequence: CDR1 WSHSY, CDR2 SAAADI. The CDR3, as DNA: TGCGCCAGCAGTGAGTCGACGATAGCAAGCTCTCGATACGAGCAGTACTTC. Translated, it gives CASSESTIASSRYEQYF.

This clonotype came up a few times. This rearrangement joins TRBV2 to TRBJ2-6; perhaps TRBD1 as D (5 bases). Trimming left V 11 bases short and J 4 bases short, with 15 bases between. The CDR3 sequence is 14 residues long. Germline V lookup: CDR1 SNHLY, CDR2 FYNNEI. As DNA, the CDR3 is TGTGCCGGAAGAACAGGAACCGGGGCCAACGTCCTGACTTTC. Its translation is CAGRTGTGANVLTF. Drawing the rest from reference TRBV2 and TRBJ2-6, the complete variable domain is EPEVTQTPSHQVTQMGQEVILRCVPISNHLYFYWYRQILGQKVEFLVSFYNNEISEKSEIFDDQFSVERPDGSNFTLKIRSTKLEDSAMYFCAGRTGTGANVLTFGAGSRLTVL.

CDR3 bases: TGCGCCAGCAGCTCGACTGTCACAGATACGCAGTATTTT. Translation: CASSSTVTDTQYF. The V gene is TRBV5-1, the J gene TRBJ2-3; the D is unclear. Looked up from germline, CDR1 is SGHRS and CDR2 is YFSETQ. The V gene lost 3 bases and the J gene lost 2 bases, with 7 bases spanning the gap. The CDR3 totals 13 residues.

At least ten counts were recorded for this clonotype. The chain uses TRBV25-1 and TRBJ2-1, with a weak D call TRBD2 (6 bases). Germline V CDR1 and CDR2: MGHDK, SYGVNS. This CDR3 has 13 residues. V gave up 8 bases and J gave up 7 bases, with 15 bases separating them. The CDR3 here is CASDAGPLNEQFF. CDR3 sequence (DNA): TGTGCCAGCGATGCGGGACCACTTAATGAGCAGTTCTTC.

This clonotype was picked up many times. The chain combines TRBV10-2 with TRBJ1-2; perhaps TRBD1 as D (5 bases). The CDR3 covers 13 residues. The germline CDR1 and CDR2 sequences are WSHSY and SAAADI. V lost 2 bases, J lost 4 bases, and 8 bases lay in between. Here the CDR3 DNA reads TGCGCCAGCAGTGAGGGGACGGTCTATGGCTACACCTTC. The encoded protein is CASSEGTVYGYTF.

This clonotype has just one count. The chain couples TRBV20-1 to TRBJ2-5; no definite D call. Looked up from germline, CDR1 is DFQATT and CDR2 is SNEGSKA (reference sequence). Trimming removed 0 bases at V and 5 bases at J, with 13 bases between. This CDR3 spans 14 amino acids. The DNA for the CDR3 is TGCAGTGCTAGAGATTATGGAGTGGGGGAGACCCAGTACTTC. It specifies CSARDYGVGETQYF.

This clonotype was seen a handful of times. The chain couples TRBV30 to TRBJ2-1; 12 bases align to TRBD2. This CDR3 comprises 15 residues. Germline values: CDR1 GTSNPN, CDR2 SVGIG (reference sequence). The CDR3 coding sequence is TGTGCTGCCCACCGTACTAGCGGGAGGAACAATGAGCAGTTCTTC. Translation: CAAHRTSGRNNEQFF.

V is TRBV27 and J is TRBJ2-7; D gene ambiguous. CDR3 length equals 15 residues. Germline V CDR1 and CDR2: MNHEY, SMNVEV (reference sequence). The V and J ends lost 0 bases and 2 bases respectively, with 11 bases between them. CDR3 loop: CASSLSIGYPYEQYF. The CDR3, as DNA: TGTGCCAGCAGTTTATCTATAGGATACCCCTACGAGCAGTACTTC.

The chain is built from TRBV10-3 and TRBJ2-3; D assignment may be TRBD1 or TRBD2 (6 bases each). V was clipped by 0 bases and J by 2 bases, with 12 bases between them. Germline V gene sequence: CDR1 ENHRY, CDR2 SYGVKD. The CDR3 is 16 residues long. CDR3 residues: CAISESRDTYTDTQYF. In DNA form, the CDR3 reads TGTGCCATCAGTGAGTCGCGGGACACTTACACAGATACGCAGTATTTT.